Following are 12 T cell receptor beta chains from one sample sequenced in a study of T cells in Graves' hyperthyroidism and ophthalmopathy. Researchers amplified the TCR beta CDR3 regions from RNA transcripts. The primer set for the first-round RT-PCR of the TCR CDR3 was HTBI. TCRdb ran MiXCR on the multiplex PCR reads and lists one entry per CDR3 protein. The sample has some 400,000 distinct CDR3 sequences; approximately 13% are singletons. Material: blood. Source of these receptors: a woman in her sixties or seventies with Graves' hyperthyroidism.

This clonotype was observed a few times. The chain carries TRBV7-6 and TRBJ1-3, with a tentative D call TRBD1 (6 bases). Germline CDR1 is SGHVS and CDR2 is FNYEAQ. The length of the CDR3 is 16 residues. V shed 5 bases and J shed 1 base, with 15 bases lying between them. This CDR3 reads CASSQGQFFSGNTIYF. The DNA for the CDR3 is TGTGCCAGCAGCCAAGGACAGTTCTTTTCTGGAAACACCATATATTTT.

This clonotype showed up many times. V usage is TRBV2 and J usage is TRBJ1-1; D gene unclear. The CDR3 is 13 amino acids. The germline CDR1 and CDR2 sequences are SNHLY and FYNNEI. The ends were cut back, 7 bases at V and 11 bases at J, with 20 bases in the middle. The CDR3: CASTPGEASSAFF. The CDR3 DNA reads TGTGCCAGCACTCCAGGAGAGGCCAGTTCGGCTTTCTTT.

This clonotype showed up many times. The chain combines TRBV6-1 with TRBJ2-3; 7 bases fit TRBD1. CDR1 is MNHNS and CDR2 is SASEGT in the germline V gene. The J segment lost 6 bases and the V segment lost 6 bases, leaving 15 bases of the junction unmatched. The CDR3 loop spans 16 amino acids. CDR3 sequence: CASRPDRVESQDTQYF. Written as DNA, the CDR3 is TGTGCCAGCAGGCCTGACAGGGTCGAGTCACAGGATACGCAGTATTTT.

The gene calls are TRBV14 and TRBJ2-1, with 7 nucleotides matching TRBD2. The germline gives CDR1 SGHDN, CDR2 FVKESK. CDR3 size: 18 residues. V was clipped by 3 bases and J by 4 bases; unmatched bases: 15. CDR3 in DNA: TGTGCCAGCAGCCAGAACCGTCGGAGCGGGAATAGGTACAATGAGCAGTTCTTC. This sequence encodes CASSQNRRSGNRYNEQFF.

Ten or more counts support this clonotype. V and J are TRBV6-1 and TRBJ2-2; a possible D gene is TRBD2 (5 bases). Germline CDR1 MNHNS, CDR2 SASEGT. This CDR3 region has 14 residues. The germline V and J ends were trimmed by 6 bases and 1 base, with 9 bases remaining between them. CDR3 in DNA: TGTGCCAGCAGGCGGGCTATGAACACCGGGGAGCTGTTTTTT. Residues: CASRRAMNTGELFF.

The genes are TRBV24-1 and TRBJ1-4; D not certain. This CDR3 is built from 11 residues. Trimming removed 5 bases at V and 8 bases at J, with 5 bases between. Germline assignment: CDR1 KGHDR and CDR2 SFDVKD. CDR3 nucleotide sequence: TGTGCCACCAGTGCTGGGGAAAAACTGTTTTTT. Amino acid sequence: CATSAGEKLFF.

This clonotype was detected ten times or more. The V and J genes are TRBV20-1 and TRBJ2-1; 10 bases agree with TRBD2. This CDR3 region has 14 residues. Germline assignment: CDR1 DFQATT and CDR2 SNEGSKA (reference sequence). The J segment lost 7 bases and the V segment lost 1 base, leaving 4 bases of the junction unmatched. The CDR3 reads CSARGTSGVNEQFF. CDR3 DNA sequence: TGCAGTGCTAGAGGGACTAGCGGAGTGAATGAGCAGTTCTTC.

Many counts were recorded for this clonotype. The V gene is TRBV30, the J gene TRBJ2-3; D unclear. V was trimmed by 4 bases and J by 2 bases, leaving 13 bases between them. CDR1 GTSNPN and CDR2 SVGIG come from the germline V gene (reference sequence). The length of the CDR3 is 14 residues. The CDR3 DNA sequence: TGTGCCTGGACCAACCAGCTGGCCACAGATACGCAGTATTTT. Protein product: CAWTNQLATDTQYF.

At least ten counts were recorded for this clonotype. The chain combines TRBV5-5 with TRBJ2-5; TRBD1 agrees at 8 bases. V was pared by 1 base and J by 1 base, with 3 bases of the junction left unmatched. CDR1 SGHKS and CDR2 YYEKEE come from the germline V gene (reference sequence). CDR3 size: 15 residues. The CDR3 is CASSLPTGGQETQYF. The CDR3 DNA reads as TGTGCCAGCAGCTTGCCCACAGGGGGCCAAGAGACCCAGTACTTC. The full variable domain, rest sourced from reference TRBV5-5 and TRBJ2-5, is DAGVTQSPTHLIKTRGQQVTLRCSPISGHKSVSWYQQVLGQGPQFIFQYYEKEERGRGNFPDRFSARQFPNYSSELNVNALLLGDSALYLCASSLPTGGQETQYFGPGTRLLVL.

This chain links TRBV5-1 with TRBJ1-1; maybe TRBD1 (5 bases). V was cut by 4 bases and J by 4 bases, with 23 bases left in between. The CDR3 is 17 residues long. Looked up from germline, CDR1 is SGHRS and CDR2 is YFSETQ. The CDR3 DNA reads TGCGCCAGCAGCCCAACGGGGGGATGGGGCCGGACCACTGAAGCTTTCTTT. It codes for CASSPTGGWGRTTEAFF.

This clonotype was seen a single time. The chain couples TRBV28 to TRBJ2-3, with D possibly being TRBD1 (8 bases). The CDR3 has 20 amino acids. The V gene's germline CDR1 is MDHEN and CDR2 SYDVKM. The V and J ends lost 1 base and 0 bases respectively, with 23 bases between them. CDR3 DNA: TGTGCCAGCAGTTTATTCCCAGGGGGCGGGGGATCCCTGAGCACAGATACGCAGTATTTT. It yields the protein CASSLFPGGGGSLSTDTQYF.

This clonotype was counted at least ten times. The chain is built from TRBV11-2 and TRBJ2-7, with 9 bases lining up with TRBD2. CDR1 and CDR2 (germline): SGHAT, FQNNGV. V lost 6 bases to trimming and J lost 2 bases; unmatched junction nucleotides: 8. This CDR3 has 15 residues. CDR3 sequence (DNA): TGTGCCAGCAGGCCCGCCCCTAGCGGGACCTACGAGCAGTACTTC. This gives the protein CASRPAPSGTYEQYF.